This T cell receptor beta chain derives from a study of post-analysis software for immune sequencing data. About the study: There were relapsing-remitting, secondary progressive and progressive-relapsing multiple sclerosis among the disease courses included.

Built from TCR beta cDNA, the libraries had unique molecular identifiers in them. Roughly 450,000 cDNA molecules came from around 1 to 9.1 million T cells. One entry per CDR3 protein, called by TCRdb with MiXCR from the PCR reads. This sample has about 770,000 distinct CDR3 sequences, with under 60% found just once. Broader study findings: Significantly decreased normalized Chao1 diversity was recorded for multiple sclerosis patients relative to controls. Patients showed TRBV5-6, TRBV5-1 and TRBV20-1 among roughly 5 TRBV segments more frequent than in controls. Same-batch samples co-clustered strongly by F measure.

Regarding this clonotype: Its antigen is unidentified.

The CDR3 consists of 14 residues. Germline V gene data show CDR1 as SGHAT and CDR2 as FQNNGV. V was trimmed by 5 bases and J by 7 bases, leaving 18 bases between them. The sequencing sample was made of blood. This sequence was found in a girl between 5 and 17 years old with multiple sclerosis. The V call is TRBV11-2, the J call TRBJ2-7; D remains ambiguous. For the CDR3, the DNA is TGTGCCAGCAGCGGATTAGGACGGTCCAGGGAGCAGTACTTC. The encoded protein is CASSGLGRSREQYF.